This T cell receptor beta chain is from a study of blood T cell repertoires in COVID-19. Across the whole study: Whether acute or convalescent, the COVID-19 samples came from the United States, Italy and Spain.

This clone appeared a few times. Libraries were prepared by immunoSEQ multiplex PCR; TCRdb keeps only in-frame clonotypes and omits some of them. The data contain around 280,000 clones, 85% of them singletons. Germline V gene data show CDR1 as SEHNR and CDR2 as FQNEAQ (reference sequence). This CDR3 is 16 amino acids long. Trimming removed 3 bases from V and 6 bases from J; junction bases left unmatched: 11. Sequences were obtained from peripheral blood. This clonotype was obtained from a woman aged 45-65 years with active or convalescent COVID-19. The chain has TRBV7-9 and TRBJ1-1; 9 bases line up with TRBD1. CDR3 region: CASSFALTGGGAEAFF. CDR3 in DNA: TGTGCCAGCAGCTTCGCCTTGACAGGGGGTGGGGCTGAAGCTTTCTTT.